Below, one TCR beta chain is given with its context. These data originate in a study of T cell responses to AZD1222 COVID-19 vaccine. Repertoires were generated with immunoSEQ multiplex PCR, while TCRdb's copy carries only in-frame clones and drops some. The sample yields 150,000 or so clones, about 88% seen once. V was trimmed by 4 bases and J by 5 bases, leaving 8 bases between them. The germline V gene encodes CDR1 ENHRY and CDR2 SYGVKD. The CDR3 is 12 amino acids. V usage is TRBV10-3 and J usage is TRBJ1-2; possibly TRBD1 for D (6 bases). The sequenced sample was peripheral blood, obtained on day 0 of AZD1222 vaccination. The clonotype comes from an adult in good health. The CDR3 loop is CAISAQGYGYTF. In nucleotides, the CDR3 is TGTGCCATCAGTGCACAGGGTTATGGCTACACCTTC.